This TCR beta chain was captured by sequencing in a study of T cell changes during pregnancy in multiple sclerosis. CDR3 size: 15 residues. Germline values: CDR1 SGHTA, CDR2 FQGNSA. Repertoires were generated with immunoSEQ multiplex PCR, while TCRdb's copy carries only in-frame clones and drops some. The sample has approximately 74,000 clones; 85% to 95% are singletons. Note on this clone: A junction end diverges from the germline sequence, so it may reflect a read error.

The sequence was collected from a female donor with multiple sclerosis, enrolled in a pregnancy study. V gene TRBV7-2 combines with J gene TRBJ1-2; the match to TRBD1 covers 7 bases. The sample here was peripheral blood, taken before pregnancy. CDR3 bases: TGTGCCAGCAGCTGGAGAGCCGGGGACAGCCCTGCCTTGTCCTTC. The encoded protein is CASSWRAGDSPALSF.